Reported below is one TCR beta chain. Its specificity is unknown. TCRdb's table, derived via immunoSEQ multiplex PCR, lists solely in-frame clones and lacks some. The table has 50,000 to 75,000 clones, approximately 90% seen once. This sample was taken from a study of graft-versus-host responses after intestinal transplantation. Study details: Each transplant was multivisceral, liver-intestinal, or isolated intestinal. Every transplant recipient was induced with anti-thymocyte globulin, then maintained on tacrolimus and steroids for two to four years.

Study conclusions and caveats: Patients who carried graft-donor T cell macrochimerism also had high graft-versus-host to host-versus-graft clonal ratios in their allografts. The authors found GvH clones in recipient marrow, some appearing first in ileum or blood.

The germline gives CDR1 MNHNS, CDR2 SASEGT. This CDR3 contains 13 residues. V trimming: 8 bases; J trimming: 8 bases; junction bases outside the gene matches: 7. This clonotype originated in a human donor who was the organ donor for an intestinal transplant. The rearrangement joins TRBV6-1 to TRBJ1-1; 11 nucleotides agree with TRBD1. Sequencing was performed on unstimulated CD8+ T cells sorted from spleen or lymph node cells, taken before transplant. The CDR3 sequence is CASRRTGGKEAFF. The CDR3, as DNA: TGTGCCAGCCGAAGGACAGGGGGCAAAGAAGCTTTCTTT.